This T cell receptor beta chain was captured by sequencing in a study of Ad26.COV2.S vaccination and SARS-CoV-2 variants. General observations from the study: Measures of TCR breadth and depth may have fallen short of total T cell responses. Substantial breadth was reported for post-vaccination spike-specific CD8+ and CD4+ T cells.

Of note for this clone: What it recognizes is unknown.

Described treatment: over 15 received Ad26.COV2.S at low or high dose, single or two shots; roughly 5 received placebo; per-sample allocation not given. Sampling happened 63 days after the first vaccine or placebo injection. Sequenced by immunoSEQ multiplex PCR; TCRdb stores in-frame clones only, minus some. The sample contains about 320,000 clones, 86% of which appear only once. Germline lookup yields CDR1 SGHDT and CDR2 YYEEEE. V lost 1 base to trimming and J lost 4 bases; unmatched junction nucleotides: 6. CDR3 length: 17 amino acids. This material consisted of peripheral blood, taken in a trial of Ad26.COV2.S vaccine versus placebo. V usage is TRBV5-6 and J usage is TRBJ2-2; TRBD2 aligns across 11 bases. The sequence came from a person aged 18-60 years who received the Ad26.COV2.S COVID-19 vaccine or a placebo. In nucleotides, the CDR3 is TGTGCCAGCAGCTTGTATATACTAGCGGGGGCCACCGGGGAGCTGTTTTTT. The encoded protein is CASSLYILAGATGELFF.